The rows below give T cell receptor beta chains drawn from one sample of a study of response to subunit inactivated influenza vaccine. TCRdb analysed the RT-PCR reads with MiXCR anew, one entry per CDR3 protein. Found here are approximately 530,000 distinct CDR3 sequences, less than 10% of them singletons; the top ten hold roughly 13%. The sequencing here drew on PBMCs from blood, taken around 25 months after vaccination. These receptors were obtained from a man aged 50 to 75 who received an inactivated influenza vaccine. CDR3s include the opening cysteine and the closing phenylalanine or tryptophan. A D gene is named only where the DNA matches it firmly. Clone size is shown for a subset of rows, as once, few, many or a class of expanded clone.

V gene	J gene	clone size	D gene	CDR3 DNA	CDR3 protein
TRBV20-1	TRBJ1-4	.	TRBD1	TGCAGTGGCCAGACAGGGGAAAAACTGTTTTTT	CSGQTGEKLFF
TRBV11-2	TRBJ1-6	.	TRBD1	TGTGCCAGCAGCTTAAGCAGGGGGGGCTCTAATTCACCCCTCCACTTT	CASSLSRGGSNSPLHF
TRBV15	TRBJ2-2	few	.	TGTGCCACAACGGGAGAAGATACCGGGGAGCTGTTTTTT	CATTGEDTGELFF
TRBV12-3/TRBV12-4	TRBJ1-1	many	.	TGTGCCAGCAGTCCTGACAGAGTGAACACTGAAGCTTTCTTT	CASSPDRVNTEAFF
TRBV15	TRBJ2-7	many	.	TGTGCCACCAGCGGGGGCAGGGGCATCAGCTACGAGCAGTACTTC	CATSGGRGISYEQYF
TRBV9	TRBJ2-7	few	TRBD2	TGTGCCAGCAGCGTAGGACTAGCCCAATCCTACGAGCAGTACTTC	CASSVGLAQSYEQYF
TRBV5-6	TRBJ2-5	many	.	TGTGCCAGCAGCTACCGTCAAGGGGTTAATGGGGAGACCCAGTACTTC	CASSYRQGVNGETQYF
TRBV10-3	TRBJ2-2	few	.	TGTGCCATCAGTGGAGGCGGGACACTGAACACCGGGGAGCTGTTTTTT	CAISGGGTLNTGELFF
TRBV12-3/TRBV12-4	TRBJ2-4	.	TRBD1	TGTGCCACCCGGACAGGCGACAACATTCAGTACTTC	CATRTGDNIQYF
TRBV20-1	TRBJ1-1	many	.	TGCAGTGCCACCAAAACGGGGAACACTGAAGCTTTCTTT	CSATKTGNTEAFF
TRBV5-5	TRBJ2-7	many	.	TGTGCCAGCAGCTTGGCGGGAGCCGAGCAGTACTTC	CASSLAGAEQYF
TRBV7-9	TRBJ2-7	many	.	TGTGCCAGCAGCTTAGCGACAGGAGCTAGTTGGGCGAACGAGCAGTACTTC	CASSLATGASWANEQYF
TRBV6-1	TRBJ1-4	few	TRBD1	TGTGCCAGAACGCCATGTGGCCAGGGGACAGGGTGGGTAAAACTGTTTTTT	CARTPCGQGTGWVKLFF
TRBV18	TRBJ1-1	few	.	TGTGCCAGCTCACCCAGTTTGGGAGGGTACACTGAAGCTTTCTTT	CASSPSLGGYTEAFF
TRBV28	TRBJ1-2	many	.	TGTGCCAGCAGTTTGGCCGCGGCGGGGTATGGCTACACCTTC	CASSLAAAGYGYTF
TRBV9	TRBJ1-2	many	.	TGTGCCAGCAGCGTAGGGACAGTCGGGCCCGGGGGCTACACCTTC	CASSVGTVGPGGYTF
TRBV27	TRBJ2-5	few	.	TGTGCCAGCAGTTTAAGAGGGTTTAGCGGTATCACGGAGACCCAGTACTTC	CASSLRGFSGITETQYF
TRBV7-6	TRBJ2-3	.	.	TGTGCCAGCAGCATCGGGGGACCAGATACGCAGTATTTT	CASSIGGPDTQYF
TRBV7-2	TRBJ1-2	few	.	TGTGCCAGCAGCTCCGATGGACCTTTCACCTTC	CASSSDGPFTF
TRBV7-9	TRBJ1-2	many	.	TGTGCCAGCAGCCCAATTCGGGGGCTTAACTATGGCTACACCTTC	CASSPIRGLNYGYTF
TRBV12-3/TRBV12-4	TRBJ1-2	many	.	TGTGCCAGCAGGCCTCCGGCCCTGGGGGACTATGGCTACACCTTC	CASRPPALGDYGYTF
TRBV4-3	TRBJ2-1	many	TRBD1	TGCGCCAGCAGCCATTTGACAGGGGGCAAATACGATGAGCAGTTCTTC	CASSHLTGGKYDEQFF
TRBV6-5	TRBJ2-5	many	TRBD1	TGTGCCAGCAGTTACCAGGGGGCTATGGAGACCCAGTACTTC	CASSYQGAMETQYF
TRBV11-2	TRBJ2-7	many	TRBD1	TGTGCCAGCAGCTTGGGGACAGGGTATCTCTACGAGCAGTACTTC	CASSLGTGYLYEQYF
TRBV7-2	TRBJ2-5	.	TRBD1	TGTGCCAGCAGCTTTCACCGACAGGGCCCAGAGACCCAGTACTTC	CASSFHRQGPETQYF
TRBV5-1	TRBJ2-1	many	.	TGCGCCAGCAGCTTGGCGCTCTCGAAATCCTACAATGAGCAGTTCTTC	CASSLALSKSYNEQFF
TRBV20-1	TRBJ2-7	.	.	TGCAGTGCTAATAGCGGGACAGTGCTCTACGAGCAGTACTTC	CSANSGTVLYEQYF
TRBV7-2	TRBJ2-7	few	.	TGTGCCAGCAGCCCGCCGCCCCCCGGGGGTTACGAGCAGTACTTC	CASSPPPPGGYEQYF
TRBV5-1	TRBJ1-1	many	.	TGCGCCAGCAGCTTGAATCAGGGTCAGGGTACTGAAGCTTTCTTT	CASSLNQGQGTEAFF
TRBV12-3/TRBV12-4	TRBJ2-1	many	.	TGTGCCAGCAGCTTACTCAACTACAATGAGCAGTTCTTC	CASSLLNYNEQFF
TRBV3-1	TRBJ1-5	many	.	TGTGCCAGCAGCTTTAGCAATCAGCCCCAGCATTTT	CASSFSNQPQHF
TRBV30	TRBJ2-1	.	.	TGTGCCTGGATCACGGGGAGGACACCCCCCTACAATGAGCAGTTCTTC	CAWITGRTPPYNEQFF
TRBV28	TRBJ1-5	few	.	TGTGCCAGCGGAATCCCCCAGGGACTGCTTAGCAATCAGCCCCAGCATTTT	CASGIPQGLLSNQPQHF
TRBV5-1	TRBJ2-7	many	TRBD1	TGCGCCAGCAGCTTGTACCCCAACTCGAGACAGGGTCGCCCCGCTACATTCCACGAGCAGTACTTC	CASSLYPNSRQGRPATFHEQYF
TRBV7-2	TRBJ2-5	.	.	TGTGCCAGCAGCTTCATTAGCGGCCAAGAGACCCAGTACTTC	CASSFISGQETQYF
TRBV6-2/TRBV6-3	TRBJ2-1	many	.	TGTGCCTCCTCCCGGACCGGCTTCTTATACAATGAGCAGTTCTTC	CASSRTGFLYNEQFF
TRBV6-1	TRBJ2-5	.	TRBD2	TGTGCCAGCAGTGAAGACCGGGGGGGAGCTTTGTACTTC	CASSEDRGGALYF
TRBV5-1	TRBJ2-2	many	TRBD2	TGCGCCAGCAGCCATGGGGGGGACACCGGGGAGCTGTTTTTT	CASSHGGDTGELFF
TRBV20-1	TRBJ2-1	few	.	TGCAGTGCTAGTTATCGCTCCTACAATGAGCAGTTCTTC	CSASYRSYNEQFF
TRBV6-1	TRBJ2-3	.	TRBD1	TGTGCCAGCAGAATAAACAGGGGTCGAGTAGGGGTCACAGATACGCAGTATTTT	CASRINRGRVGVTDTQYF
TRBV28	TRBJ2-4	.	.	TGTGCCAGCAGTGAGGGTTGGGCCAAAAACATTCAGTACTTC	CASSEGWAKNIQYF
TRBV20-1	TRBJ2-1	.	.	TGCAGCCAATCGAGAGGGAACTCCTACAATGAGCAGTTCTTC	CSQSRGNSYNEQFF
TRBV5-1	TRBJ2-2	.	.	TGCGCCAGCAGCCTGGTAGCGGGACAGGGAACCGGGGAGCTGTTTTTT	CASSLVAGQGTGELFF
TRBV20-1	TRBJ2-5	few	.	TGCAGTGCCCATAAACCGGGACCAGAGACCCAGTACTTC	CSAHKPGPETQYF
TRBV7-2	TRBJ2-7	.	.	TGTGCCAGCAGCTTAGGAATAGGGACCTACGAGCAGTACTTC	CASSLGIGTYEQYF
TRBV4-2	TRBJ1-1	.	TRBD1	TGTGCCAGCAGCTGGACAGGGGAGGACACTGAAGCTTTCTTT	CASSWTGEDTEAFF
TRBV12-3/TRBV12-4	TRBJ2-5	.	TRBD2	TGTGCCAGCAGCCCCTTCCGCTGGACTAGCGGGGAAGAGACCCAGTACTTC	CASSPFRWTSGEETQYF
TRBV10-3	TRBJ2-7	.	.	TGTGCCATCAGTGAGTTGGGGGTTTTGAGCTACGAGCAGTACTTC	CAISELGVLSYEQYF
TRBV5-1	TRBJ2-1	.	.	TGCGCCAGCAGCTTGGTGAACATTTCTAGACGTACCCCCTATGAGCAGTTCTTC	CASSLVNISRRTPYEQFF
TRBV20-1	TRBJ2-2	few	TRBD2	TGCAGTGCTAGAGATATCCAGGGACTAGCGGACCACCGCTCCACCGGGGAGCTGTTTTTT	CSARDIQGLADHRSTGELFF
TRBV7-2	TRBJ1-3	.	.	TGTGCCAGCAGCGTGGACCAGCGAAGAGACACCATATATTTT	CASSVDQRRDTIYF
TRBV7-6	TRBJ2-5	.	TRBD2	TGTGCCAGCAGCCCGGGGGGGGCGGGCTCCTGGAAGACCCAGTACTTC	CASSPGGAGSWKTQYF
TRBV20-1	TRBJ2-1	.	TRBD1	TGCAGTGCTCCTTTATTTGGGGGACAGAGGTACAATGAGCAGTTCTTC	CSAPLFGGQRYNEQFF
TRBV13	TRBJ2-1	few	TRBD2	TGTGCCAGCAGCTCACAGCGGGGAACCTACAATGAGCAGTTCTTC	CASSSQRGTYNEQFF
TRBV5-1	TRBJ2-5	few	.	TGCGCCAGCGCCCCGGATAGCTTCGTACAAGAGACCCAGTACTTC	CASAPDSFVQETQYF
TRBV10-3	TRBJ2-2	.	.	TGTGCCACCGACAGCGGAGGGGGTACCGGGGAGCTGTTTTTT	CATDSGGGTGELFF
TRBV29-1	TRBJ2-2	.	.	TGCAGCGTTGATGGTTTCACCGGGGAGCTGTTTTTT	CSVDGFTGELFF
TRBV5-1	TRBJ2-3	.	.	TGCGCCAGCAGCTTGAGGATGGAGGTCGGGGGCACAGATACGCAGTATTTT	CASSLRMEVGGTDTQYF
TRBV5-5	TRBJ2-7	.	.	TGTGCCAGCAGCTTCATCGGGGAGCCGTCCTACGAGCAGTACTTC	CASSFIGEPSYEQYF